One and the same sample provided the 26 T cell receptor beta chains below, sequenced in a study of T cell responses to AZD1222 COVID-19 vaccine. Clones were read by immunoSEQ multiplex PCR, and TCRdb kept only the in-frame ones, dropping some. The sample shows roughly 86,000 clones, approximately 81% of them seen only once. Sequenced here: peripheral blood, sampled 28 days after the second AZD1222 dose. Receptor source: an adult who received the AZD1222 COVID-19 vaccine.

J is TRBJ2-7 and V is TRBV5-1; D remains ambiguous. The CDR3 consists of 12 residues. In germline, CDR1 is SGHRS, CDR2 YFSETQ. Trimming cost V 0 bases and J 4 bases, with 5 bases left between them. The CDR3 here is CASSLGQYEQYF. The CDR3, as DNA: TGCGCCAGCAGCTTGGGCCAGTACGAGCAGTACTTC. The full variable domain, completed using reference TRBV5-1 and TRBJ2-7, is KAGVTQTPRYLIKTRGQQVTLSCSPISGHRSVSWYQQTPGQGLQFLFEYFSETQRNKGNFPGRFSGRQFSNSRSEMNVSTLELGDSALYLCASSLGQYEQYFGPGTRLTVT.

The chain carries TRBV6-1 and TRBJ1-5; tentative D call: TRBD1 (5 bases). V lost 2 bases and J lost 4, with 12 bases in between. Per germline, CDR1 MNHNS and CDR2 SASEGT. This CDR3 comprises 15 residues. The CDR3 protein is CASSESWGRNQPQHF. CDR3 coding DNA: TGTGCCAGCAGTGAAAGCTGGGGGAGGAATCAGCCCCAGCATTTT.

This sequence joins TRBV7-2 and TRBJ1-5, with a weak D call TRBD1 (5 bases). The CDR3 is 15 amino acids. CDR1 and CDR2 from the germline V gene are SGHTA and FQGNSA. V was trimmed by 1 base and J by 6 bases, leaving 13 bases between them. In DNA form, the CDR3 reads TGTGCCAGCAGCTTAGGGGGGGAATCTCGTCAGCCCCAGCATTTT. Translating gives CASSLGGESRQPQHF.

This sequence joins TRBV6-2 or TRBV6-3 and TRBJ1-1; D is possibly TRBD1 (6 bases). The CDR3 has 17 residues. The germline gives CDR1 MNHEY, CDR2 SVGEGT. The V gene lost 4 bases and the J gene lost 0 bases, with 18 bases spanning the gap. CDR3 protein: CASSSLFLDRLNTEAFF. In DNA form, the CDR3 reads TGTGCCAGCAGTTCCTTATTCTTAGACAGGCTGAACACTGAAGCTTTCTTT.

V usage is TRBV27 and J usage is TRBJ2-7; D gene ambiguous. Germline V CDR1 and CDR2: MNHEY, SMNVEV (reference sequence). There are 16 residues in the CDR3. V lost 5 bases, J lost 0 bases, and 17 bases lay in between. CDR3 bases: TGTGCCAGCAGTCAATACAAAACCCCTAGCTCCTACGAGCAGTACTTC. Protein product: CASSQYKTPSSYEQYF.

The chain carries TRBV6-1 and TRBJ1-4, with 7 bases lining up with TRBD1. Germline values: CDR1 MNHNS, CDR2 SASEGT. Unmatched junction bases numbered 6, after V lost 0 bases and J lost 8 bases. This CDR3 is 15 amino acids long. The CDR3 sequence: CASSEAAQGGEKLFF. CDR3 DNA: TGTGCCAGCAGTGAAGCCGCGCAGGGGGGAGAAAAACTGTTTTTT.

V is TRBV5-4 and J is TRBJ2-5, with TRBD1 as a possible D gene (6 bases). Germline V gene sequence: CDR1 SGHNT, CDR2 YYREEE (reference sequence). With 3 bases removed from V and 3 bases from J, the gap between germline ends came to 12 bases. The CDR3 has 14 residues. CDR3 loop: CASSSVSGEETQYF. The DNA for the CDR3 is TGTGCCAGCAGCTCTGTCTCAGGGGAAGAGACCCAGTACTTC.

This clone was detected a few times. The chain joins TRBV5-1 to TRBJ2-3; TRBD2 agrees at 8 bases. Germline trimming cut 3 bases from V and 4 bases from J; bases unmatched to any gene: 4. Per germline, CDR1 SGHRS and CDR2 YFSETQ. The CDR3 totals 14 residues. The CDR3: CASSWGLEADTQYF. For the CDR3, the DNA is TGCGCCAGCAGCTGGGGACTAGAGGCAGATACGCAGTATTTT.

This rearrangement joins TRBV7-6 to TRBJ1-2; the D gene is possibly TRBD1 (5 bases). Between the trimmed V and J ends, which lost 1 base and 0 bases, there was a span of 9 bases. The CDR3 is made up of 15 amino acids. Germline CDR1 reads SGHVS; CDR2 reads FNYEAQ. In DNA form, the CDR3 reads TGTGCCAGCAGCTTAGGAGAGGGGACTAACTATGGCTACACCTTC. Its protein is CASSLGEGTNYGYTF.

The chain uses TRBV27 and TRBJ2-7; 9 bases align to TRBD1. V trimming: 6 bases; J trimming: 5 bases; junction bases outside the gene matches: 2. CDR3 length: 12 amino acids. The germline V gene encodes CDR1 MNHEY and CDR2 SMNVEV (reference sequence). Here the CDR3 reads CASSRTGDEQYF. The CDR3 DNA follows: TGTGCCAGCAGCCGGACAGGGGACGAGCAGTACTTC.

V is TRBV9 and J is TRBJ2-3; 7 bases agree with TRBD1. This CDR3 has 16 residues. Germline V gene lookup returns CDR1 SGDLS and CDR2 YYNGEE. The V and J ends lost 4 bases and 0 bases, in that order; junction bases with no gene match: 8. The CDR3: CASSPRTGKSTDTQYF. Here the CDR3 DNA reads TGTGCCAGCAGCCCTAGGACAGGAAAAAGCACAGATACGCAGTATTTT.

The chain recombines TRBV3-1 (or the pseudogene TRBV3-2) with TRBJ2-7, with 7 bases lining up with TRBD1. The CDR3 length is 18 residues. Germline CDR1 and CDR2: LGHDT and YNNKEL (reference sequence). J was trimmed by 3 bases and V by 5 bases; bases with no gene match: 19. In DNA form, the CDR3 reads TGTGCCAGCAGCGGTAGTTTTATTACGACAGGGAAAGGCTACGAGCAGTACTTC. Its translation: CASSGSFITTGKGYEQYF.

This rearrangement joins TRBV7-2 to TRBJ2-2; 7 positions agree with TRBD2. Looked up from germline, CDR1 is SGHTA and CDR2 is FQGNSA. The CDR3 has 16 amino acids. Trimming removed 5 bases from V and 1 base from J; junction bases left unmatched: 7. CDR3 coding DNA: TGTGCCAGCAGCCTCCTATGGGGGGGGAACACCGGGGAGCTGTTTTTT. This codes for CASSLLWGGNTGELFF.

The V call is TRBV12-3 or TRBV12-4, the J call TRBJ1-1; D remains ambiguous. The CDR3 totals 12 residues. V dropped 5 bases and J dropped 1 base, with 5 bases sitting between them. CDR3 in amino acids: CASSTRNTEAFF. The CDR3, as DNA: TGTGCCAGCAGTACTAGGAACACTGAAGCTTTCTTT.

This clone came up a few times. The chain uses TRBV11-2 and TRBJ2-7; 15 bases are shared with TRBD2. This CDR3 is built from 15 residues. V shed 4 bases and J 4 bases; nucleotides not matched to a gene: 2. Germline-derived CDR1 and CDR2 are SGHAT and FQNNGV. The CDR3 is CASSWGLAGGYEQYF. The CDR3 DNA sequence: TGTGCCAGCAGCTGGGGACTAGCGGGGGGATACGAGCAGTACTTC.

The chain recombines TRBV19 with TRBJ2-3; the D gene is possibly TRBD2 (6 bases). This CDR3 comprises 17 residues. Trimming cost V 0 bases and J 6 bases, with 19 bases left between them. Germline V gene sequence: CDR1 LNHDA, CDR2 SQIVND (reference sequence). The CDR3 bases are TGTGCCAGTAGTATAGATCGTAGGGTCGCAGGAGGGGATACGCAGTATTTT. This translates into CASSIDRRVAGGDTQYF.

This clone was picked up a small number of times. The V call is TRBV27, the J call TRBJ1-4; the D is unclear. Trimming pared 3 bases from V and 5 bases from J, leaving 13 bases between. Looked up from germline, CDR1 is MNHEY and CDR2 is SMNVEV (reference sequence). CDR3 length: 15 amino acids. This CDR3 reads CASSFAGFKNEKLFF. CDR3 nucleotide sequence: TGTGCCAGCAGTTTTGCGGGATTCAAAAATGAAAAACTGTTTTTT.

The gene calls are TRBV3-1 (or the pseudogene TRBV3-2) and TRBJ2-1; D is unclear. Per the germline V gene, CDR1 is LGHDT and CDR2 is YNNKEL (reference sequence). This CDR3 contains 15 residues. V was clipped by 1 base and J by 2 bases, with 9 bases between them. CDR3 loop: CASSQVRLPYNEQFF. In DNA form, the CDR3 reads TGTGCCAGCAGCCAAGTTAGATTGCCCTACAATGAGCAGTTCTTC.

The rearrangement joins TRBV7-9 to TRBJ2-3, with a possible D match to TRBD2 (5 bases). V lost 5 bases and J lost 3, with 15 bases in between. Germline loops: CDR1 SEHNR, CDR2 FQNEAQ (reference sequence). The CDR3 consists of 15 residues. This chain's CDR3 is CASSPIAGRTDTQYF. The DNA of the CDR3 is TGTGCCAGCAGCCCCATTGCGGGTAGGACAGATACGCAGTATTTT.

This sequence joins TRBV6-1 and TRBJ2-3; no clear D. Trimming took off 4 bases at V and 0 bases at J, with 11 bases between the two ends. Per germline, CDR1 MNHNS and CDR2 SASEGT. CDR3 size: 15 residues. CDR3 loop: CASSASETSTDTQYF. The CDR3 bases are TGTGCCAGCAGTGCATCAGAGACTAGCACAGATACGCAGTATTTT.

The table lists this clone with a count of one. The genes are TRBV29-1 and TRBJ2-7; D unclear. The CDR3 contains 11 residues. The ends were cut back, 4 bases at V and 0 bases at J, with 4 bases in the middle. In germline, CDR1 is SQVTM, CDR2 ANQGSEA. CDR3 residues: CSVAGSYEQYF. The CDR3 bases are TGCAGCGTTGCGGGCTCCTACGAGCAGTACTTC.

This rearrangement joins TRBV11-1 to TRBJ1-1; D is unclear. The CDR3 covers 12 residues. CDR1 is SGHAT, CDR2 FQDESV, per germline (reference sequence). The V end was cut by 1 base, the J end by 10 bases, with 10 bases between. DNA for the CDR3: TGTGCCAGCAGCTTAGTGGCAGACCGAGCTTTCTTT. Amino acids: CASSLVADRAFF.

The V gene is TRBV5-1, the J gene TRBJ2-1; 14 positions match TRBD2. Germline loops: CDR1 SGHRS, CDR2 YFSETQ. The V gene end was trimmed by 4 bases and the J gene end by 7 bases; junction bases not matched to a gene: 4. This CDR3 is built from 15 residues. CDR3 DNA sequence: TGCGCCAGCAGCCAGGGACTAGCGGGGGATAATGAGCAGTTCTTC. Translated, it gives CASSQGLAGDNEQFF.

CDR3 nucleotide sequence: TGTGCCAGCAGCCGATTAGGGCCTAAGTACAATGAGCAGTTCTTC. It yields the protein CASSRLGPKYNEQFF. The rearrangement links TRBV28 to TRBJ2-1, with D uncertain. The CDR3 is 15 residues long. Germline values: CDR1 MDHEN, CDR2 SYDVKM. V lost 6 bases and J 4 bases, leaving 16 bases between the germline ends.

J is TRBJ2-4 and V is TRBV24-1; D is possibly TRBD2 (5 bases). Germline V gives CDR1 KGHDR, CDR2 SFDVKD. Trimming pared 3 bases from V and 0 bases from J, leaving 8 bases between. There are 15 residues in the CDR3. The CDR3 DNA reads as TGTGCCACCAGTGATGCGGCGGGAGCCAAAAACATTCAGTACTTC. This codes for CATSDAAGAKNIQYF.

V gene TRBV7-9 combines with J gene TRBJ1-2, with D uncertain. This CDR3 is built from 13 residues. Trimming cost V 1 base and J 7 bases, with 10 bases left between them. Germline-derived CDR1 and CDR2 are SEHNR and FQNEAQ (reference sequence). Here the CDR3 reads CASSLERIGGYTF. In DNA, the CDR3 is TGTGCCAGCAGCTTAGAGCGAATTGGTGGCTACACCTTC. The full variable domain, its missing parts supplied by reference TRBV7-9 and TRBJ1-2, is DTGVSQNPRHKITKRGQNVTFRCDPISEHNRLYWYRQTLGQGPEFLTYFQNEAQLEKSRLLSDRFSAERPKGSFSTLEIQRTEQGDSAMYLCASSLERIGGYTFGSGTRLTVV.